These T cell receptor beta chains were read from a single sample in a study of blood T cell repertoires in COVID-19. Assay: immunoSEQ multiplex PCR; the TCRdb copy retains only in-frame clones and omits some. The table includes some 700,000 clones, 85% to 90% detected once. The specimen sequenced was peripheral blood. These receptors all stem from a young woman with acute or convalescent COVID-19. Each CDR3 is given with its conserved first and last residue. A D gene is named only where the DNA matches it firmly. Rows give clone size only sometimes, using once, few, many, or a class for an expanded clone.

clone size: NA
V gene: TRBV4-3
J gene: TRBJ1-6
D gene: TRBD1
CDR3 DNA: TGCGCCAGCAGCCCTGACAGGGGTGGCTCACCCCTCCACTTT
CDR3 protein: CASSPDRGGSPLHF

clone size: NA
V gene: TRBV4-1
J gene: TRBJ1-5
D gene: NA
CDR3 DNA: TGCGCCAGCAGCCGTACAAGATTAGCCAGCAATCAGCCCCAGCATTTT
CDR3 protein: CASSRTRLASNQPQHF

clone size: NA
V gene: TRBV27
J gene: TRBJ2-2
D gene: NA
CDR3 DNA: TGTGCCAGCAGTTTATCACCCGGGAAGAACACCGGGGAGCTGTTTTTT
CDR3 protein: CASSLSPGKNTGELFF

clone size: NA
V gene: TRBV7-3
J gene: TRBJ2-3
D gene: TRBD2
CDR3 DNA: TGTGCCAGCAGCTTAATTGGCGGGGGGACAGATACGCAGTATTTT
CDR3 protein: CASSLIGGGTDTQYF

clone size: NA
V gene: TRBV29-1
J gene: TRBJ1-2
D gene: NA
CDR3 DNA: TGCAGCGTCGCGGGGAGCTATGGCTACACCTTC
CDR3 protein: CSVAGSYGYTF

clone size: NA
V gene: TRBV5-5
J gene: TRBJ1-5
D gene: NA
CDR3 DNA: TGTGCCAGCAGCTTGGTTGTTCGGGTGGCCAGCAATCAGCCCCAGCATTTT
CDR3 protein: CASSLVVRVASNQPQHF

clone size: once
V gene: TRBV7-9
J gene: TRBJ1-2
D gene: NA
CDR3 DNA: TGTGCCAGCAGCTTAGCCAGCTATGGCTACACCTTC
CDR3 protein: CASSLASYGYTF

clone size: NA
V gene: TRBV12-5
J gene: TRBJ2-1
D gene: TRBD2
CDR3 DNA: TGTGCTAGTGGTCGGGACGGATTTAGCGGGGGCGGTAGGAGTGAGCAGTTCTTC
CDR3 protein: CASGRDGFSGGGRSEQFF

clone size: NA
V gene: TRBV5-1
J gene: TRBJ2-5
D gene: TRBD1
CDR3 DNA: TGCGCCAGCAGCGCTCCGGGACAGGGGCGAGAGACCCAGTACTTC
CDR3 protein: CASSAPGQGRETQYF

clone size: NA
V gene: TRBV10-3
J gene: TRBJ1-4
D gene: NA
CDR3 DNA: TGTGCCATCAGTGAGACCGACAGGAATGAAAAACTGTTTTTT
CDR3 protein: CAISETDRNEKLFF

clone size: NA
V gene: TRBV6-2/TRBV6-3
J gene: TRBJ2-6
D gene: NA
CDR3 DNA: TGTGCCAGCAGCCCGGGCAGCTCTGGGGCCAACGTCCTGACTTTC
CDR3 protein: CASSPGSSGANVLTF

clone size: NA
V gene: TRBV28
J gene: TRBJ1-5
D gene: TRBD1
CDR3 DNA: TGTGCCAGCAGTTGGGACAGGGTGCAGCCCCAGCATTTT
CDR3 protein: CASSWDRVQPQHF

clone size: once
V gene: TRBV19
J gene: TRBJ1-1
D gene: NA
CDR3 DNA: TGTGCCAGTAGTATAATTCACAGGGCGGGCACTGAAGCTTTCTTT
CDR3 protein: CASSIIHRAGTEAFF

clone size: NA
V gene: TRBV7-3
J gene: TRBJ2-3
D gene: NA
CDR3 DNA: TGTGCCAGCAGCTTTTCAGGGGTCGACACAGATACGCAGTATTTT
CDR3 protein: CASSFSGVDTDTQYF

clone size: NA
V gene: TRBV4-3
J gene: TRBJ1-5
D gene: NA
CDR3 DNA: TGCGCCAGCAGCCAAGATTGGGGGGACCTCGGCCAGCCCCAGCATTTT
CDR3 protein: CASSQDWGDLGQPQHF

clone size: NA
V gene: TRBV9
J gene: TRBJ2-5
D gene: TRBD2
CDR3 DNA: TGTGCCAGCAGCGCAAGGGCAATCCTGACTAGCGGGGGGAAGGGGGAGACCCAGTACTTC
CDR3 protein: CASSARAILTSGGKGETQYF

clone size: NA
V gene: TRBV7-2
J gene: TRBJ2-7
D gene: TRBD2
CDR3 DNA: TGTGCCAGCAGCTTAGGCGGACTAGCGGGGGGTCGGAACGAGCAGTACTTC
CDR3 protein: CASSLGGLAGGRNEQYF

clone size: NA
V gene: TRBV5-6
J gene: TRBJ1-2
D gene: TRBD1
CDR3 DNA: TGTGCCAGCAGCTTGCCCGGGACAGGGGATTGGAACACCTTC
CDR3 protein: CASSLPGTGDWNTF

clone size: NA
V gene: TRBV30
J gene: TRBJ1-2
D gene: TRBD1
CDR3 DNA: TGTGCCTGGAGTGCCCTCCGACAGGGGGGATATGGCTACACCTTC
CDR3 protein: CAWSALRQGGYGYTF

clone size: NA
V gene: TRBV15
J gene: TRBJ2-3
D gene: NA
CDR3 DNA: TGTGCCACCAGCAGAGACGTACAGGGCACAGATACGCAGTATTTT
CDR3 protein: CATSRDVQGTDTQYF

clone size: NA
V gene: TRBV4-1
J gene: TRBJ2-2
D gene: NA
CDR3 DNA: TGCGCCAGCCTATCGAACACCGGGGAGCTGTTTTTT
CDR3 protein: CASLSNTGELFF

clone size: once
V gene: TRBV5-4
J gene: TRBJ1-2
D gene: TRBD1
CDR3 DNA: TGTGCCAGCAGCGGGGGACAGGGAACCTATGGCTACACCTTC
CDR3 protein: CASSGGQGTYGYTF

clone size: NA
V gene: TRBV7-9
J gene: TRBJ1-2
D gene: TRBD1
CDR3 DNA: TGTGCCAGCAGCTTATGGGGGACAGGGAAGAACTATGGCTACACCTTC
CDR3 protein: CASSLWGTGKNYGYTF

clone size: NA
V gene: TRBV2
J gene: TRBJ1-2
D gene: NA
CDR3 DNA: TGTGCCAGCAGTGTTGAGGGCGGGGCTAACTATGGCTACACCTTC
CDR3 protein: CASSVEGGANYGYTF

clone size: NA
V gene: TRBV2
J gene: TRBJ2-2
D gene: NA
CDR3 DNA: TGTGCCAGCAGTGACCCAGGCTCGAACACCGGGGAGCTGTTTTTT
CDR3 protein: CASSDPGSNTGELFF

clone size: NA
V gene: TRBV6-1
J gene: TRBJ1-6
D gene: NA
CDR3 DNA: TGTGCCAGCAGTGACGTCGGACATATTAATTCACCCCTCCACTTT
CDR3 protein: CASSDVGHINSPLHF

clone size: NA
V gene: TRBV6-1
J gene: TRBJ1-2
D gene: NA
CDR3 DNA: TGTGCCAGCAGTGAGGTTGGCCCGGGGGGCAGCTATGGCTACACCTTC
CDR3 protein: CASSEVGPGGSYGYTF

clone size: NA
V gene: TRBV18
J gene: TRBJ2-7
D gene: TRBD1
CDR3 DNA: TGTGCCAGCTCACCGGACAGGGGGCTCTACGAGCAGTACTTC
CDR3 protein: CASSPDRGLYEQYF

clone size: NA
V gene: TRBV4-1
J gene: TRBJ2-1
D gene: TRBD2
CDR3 DNA: TGCGCCAGCAGCCAAGCGTCGGGGGAACTAGCGGGGATCAATGAGCAGTTCTTC
CDR3 protein: CASSQASGELAGINEQFF

clone size: few
V gene: TRBV6-5
J gene: TRBJ1-2
D gene: NA
CDR3 DNA: TGTGCCAGCAGTTACTCAACGACAGGACCCTATGGCTACACCTTC
CDR3 protein: CASSYSTTGPYGYTF

clone size: NA
V gene: TRBV2
J gene: TRBJ1-6
D gene: NA
CDR3 DNA: TGTGCCAGCAGCCCTAACATGAAGGGGCTAAATTCACCCCTCCACTTT
CDR3 protein: CASSPNMKGLNSPLHF

clone size: NA
V gene: TRBV5-4
J gene: TRBJ1-3
D gene: NA
CDR3 DNA: TGTGCCAGCAGCTTGGTAGGGGTATCGGGAAACACCATATATTTT
CDR3 protein: CASSLVGVSGNTIYF

clone size: NA
V gene: TRBV28
J gene: TRBJ1-2
D gene: NA
CDR3 DNA: TGTGCCAGCACTCCGTGGGGGGGCCGGTATGGCTACACCTTC
CDR3 protein: CASTPWGGRYGYTF

clone size: NA
V gene: TRBV6-5
J gene: TRBJ1-2
D gene: NA
CDR3 DNA: TGTGCCAGCAGTTACTCCTCGAACTATGGCTACACCTTC
CDR3 protein: CASSYSSNYGYTF

clone size: NA
V gene: TRBV6-2/TRBV6-3
J gene: TRBJ2-3
D gene: NA
CDR3 DNA: TGTGCCAGCAGTTGGATTCGGGGTTCAGATACGCAGTATTTT
CDR3 protein: CASSWIRGSDTQYF

clone size: NA
V gene: TRBV19
J gene: TRBJ2-7
D gene: TRBD1
CDR3 DNA: TGTGCCAGTAGTCCACAAAGAAGGGGGTCCGGGACAGGGGGCTACGAGCAGTACTTC
CDR3 protein: CASSPQRRGSGTGGYEQYF

clone size: few
V gene: TRBV12-2
J gene: TRBJ1-2
D gene: NA
CDR3 DNA: TGTGCAAGTCGCTTACCTGGTCGGGACAGGGGGTCGGGCTACACCTTC
CDR3 protein: CASRLPGRDRGSGYTF

clone size: once
V gene: TRBV6-2/TRBV6-3
J gene: TRBJ2-2
D gene: TRBD1
CDR3 DNA: TGTGCCAGCAGTTACTCCTCCCAGGGGGTTGCGAACACCGGGGAGCTGTTTTTT
CDR3 protein: CASSYSSQGVANTGELFF

clone size: NA
V gene: TRBV9
J gene: TRBJ1-2
D gene: NA
CDR3 DNA: TGTGCCAGCAGCGCCGGGGAAGCGGACTATGGCTACACCTTC
CDR3 protein: CASSAGEADYGYTF

clone size: NA
V gene: TRBV4-2
J gene: TRBJ2-7
D gene: TRBD1
CDR3 DNA: TGTGCCAGCAGCCAAGATCTGAACAGGGGCTCCTACGAGCAGTACTTC
CDR3 protein: CASSQDLNRGSYEQYF